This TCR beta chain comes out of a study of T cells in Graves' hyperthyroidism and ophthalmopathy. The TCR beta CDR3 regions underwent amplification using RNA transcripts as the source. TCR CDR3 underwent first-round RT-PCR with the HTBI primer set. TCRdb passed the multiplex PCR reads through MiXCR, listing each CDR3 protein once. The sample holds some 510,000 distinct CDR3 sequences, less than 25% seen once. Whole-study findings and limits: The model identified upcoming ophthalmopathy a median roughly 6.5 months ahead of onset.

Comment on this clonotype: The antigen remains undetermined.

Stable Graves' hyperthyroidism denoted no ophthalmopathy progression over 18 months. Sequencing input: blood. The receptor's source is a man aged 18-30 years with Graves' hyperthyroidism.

The CDR3 here is CASSAAGGPETGELFF. The CDR3 bases are TGTGCCAGCAGCGCGGCGGGGGGGCCCGAAACCGGGGAGCTGTTTTTT. The V call is TRBV5-5, the J call TRBJ2-2, with TRBD2 matching 9 bases. The germline gives CDR1 SGHKS, CDR2 YYEKEE (reference sequence). The length of the CDR3 is 16 residues. V lost 4 bases, J lost 5 bases, and 9 bases stayed unmatched.